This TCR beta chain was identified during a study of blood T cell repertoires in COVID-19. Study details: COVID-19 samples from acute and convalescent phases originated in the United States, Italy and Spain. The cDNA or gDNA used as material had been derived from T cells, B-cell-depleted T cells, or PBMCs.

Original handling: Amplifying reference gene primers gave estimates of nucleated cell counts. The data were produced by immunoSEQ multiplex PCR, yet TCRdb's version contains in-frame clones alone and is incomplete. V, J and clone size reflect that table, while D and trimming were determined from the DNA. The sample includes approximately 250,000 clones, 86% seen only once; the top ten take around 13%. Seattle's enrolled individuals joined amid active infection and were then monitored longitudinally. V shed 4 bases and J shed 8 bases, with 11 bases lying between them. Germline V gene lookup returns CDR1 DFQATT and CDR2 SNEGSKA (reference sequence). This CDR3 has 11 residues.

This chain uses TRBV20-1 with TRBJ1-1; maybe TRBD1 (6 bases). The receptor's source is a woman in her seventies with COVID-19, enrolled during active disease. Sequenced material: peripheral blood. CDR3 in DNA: TGCAGTGCTAACCGGGGACAAGAAGCTTTCTTT. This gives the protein CSANRGQEAFF.